A selection of T cell receptor beta chains follows, all from one sample in a study of radiotherapy plus CTLA-4 blockade in lung cancer. The assay was immunoSEQ multiplex PCR, and TCRdb's table has in-frame clones only and misses some. The sample consists of about 80,000 clones, around 86% of them appearing once. The specimen comprised peripheral blood, sampled from a patient treated with radiotherapy plus ipilimumab. These receptors all come from a human donor with non-small cell lung cancer who had a partial response to radiotherapy plus ipilimumab. Each CDR3 is given with its conserved first and last residue. The order of the fields is V gene, J gene, CDR3 protein.

>TRBV2|TRBJ1-4
CASRKGHRGNEKLFF
>TRBV18|TRBJ2-2
CASSPGTDRVKTGELFF
>TRBV5-1|-
CASSRDRSYEQYF
>TRBV7-2|TRBJ2-3
CASSLVAGADTQYF
>TRBV10-2|TRBJ2-3
CASSEQVRSADTQYF
>TRBV7-8|TRBJ2-2
CASTPRGHGTGELFF
>TRBV29-1|TRBJ2-5
CSGDRGNQETQYF
>TRBV5-6|TRBJ2-7
CASSLRTSGRGLHEQYF
>TRBV6-1|TRBJ2-5
CASSDSVGGETQYF
>TRBV6-1|TRBJ1-2
CASRPTGWGDYGYTF
>TRBV5-1|TRBJ2-3
CASSLGLWGEGGDTQYF
>TRBV7-9|TRBJ2-3
CASSLGLAGGTDTQYF
>TRBV6-1|TRBJ1-5
CASIAGSPGNQPQHF
>TRBV28|TRBJ2-7
CASTLRTGVGEQYF
>TRBV28|TRBJ1-6
CASSPGLPSPLHF
>TRBV4-1|TRBJ1-4
CASSQGWGRDEKLFF
>TRBV30|TRBJ2-5
CAWNRLAGQETQYF
>TRBV28|TRBJ1-5
CVSSLRGLVNQPQHF
>TRBV20-1|TRBJ1-1
CSATPGQGAFF
>TRBV28|TRBJ2-2
CASSQAGGPTGELFF
>TRBV19|TRBJ1-1
CASSTYGQVGTEAFF
>TRBV5-4|TRBJ1-1
CASSLGGAAMNTEAFF
>TRBV7-2|TRBJ1-2
CASSLASGVGYGYTF
>TRBV27|TRBJ1-6
CASRRGITDSPLHF
>TRBV6-5|TRBJ2-2
CASRAPSGNTGELFF
>TRBV5-1|TRBJ1-6
CASSSGQGKSF
>TRBV27|TRBJ1-2
CASSYGTGYGYTF
>TRBV27|TRBJ1-1
CASSFLQGVTEAFF
>TRBV5-1|TRBJ2-3
CASRSSGSTDTQYF
>TRBV7-3|TRBJ1-1
CASSHEGQGGTEAFF
>TRBV2|TRBJ1-4
CASIRPDRPNEKLFF
>TRBV2|TRBJ1-1
CASKGSREYNTEAFF
>TRBV11-3|TRBJ2-5
CASSPRTGGAETQYF
>TRBV28|TRBJ1-5
CASSLVLSNQPQHF
>TRBV19|TRBJ2-1
CASSKNGRANEQFF